These T cell receptor beta chains were read from a single sample in a study of PD-L1 blockade in urothelial cancer. Only in-frame clones appear in the TCRdb table, and some are missing; sequencing was by immunoSEQ multiplex PCR. The data hold more than 95,000 clones, with 85% to 90% observed a single time. This specimen was PBMCs, taken around atezolizumab (anti-PD-L1) treatment. Source of these receptors: a man between 60 and 75 years old with urothelial cancer. The CDR3 runs from the conserved cysteine through the conserved F or W. A D gene is named only where the DNA matches it firmly. The listing skips clone size in some rows; elsewhere it reads once, few, many or a size class.

v_call,d_call,j_call,clone_size,cdr3_aa,cdr3_nt
TRBV19,NA,TRBJ1-1,NA,CASRPGHSLNTEAFF,TGTGCCAGCCGTCCAGGGCACTCATTGAACACTGAAGCTTTCTTT
TRBV9,NA,TRBJ2-1,NA,CASSFRDSSYNEQFF,TGTGCCAGCAGCTTCCGGGACTCGTCCTACAATGAGCAGTTCTTC
TRBV6-1,NA,TRBJ1-5,once,CASSVQGINQPQHF,TGTGCCAGCAGTGTACAGGGCATCAATCAGCCCCAGCATTTT
TRBV5-6,TRBD2,TRBJ2-5,NA,CASSLFGGDQETQYF,TGTGCCAGCAGCTTGTTCGGGGGGGACCAAGAGACCCAGTACTTC
TRBV6-6,NA,TRBJ2-7,NA,CASRPPPTSSYEQYF,TGTGCCAGCAGGCCCCCGCCTACGTCCTCCTACGAGCAGTACTTC
TRBV18,NA,TRBJ1-4,NA,CASSPERSTNEKLFF,TGTGCCAGCTCACCAGAACGGTCAACTAATGAAAAACTGTTTTTT
TRBV5-6,TRBD2,TRBJ2-1,NA,CASSLGGGRRSEQFF,TGTGCCAGCAGCTTGGGGGGCGGGAGAAGGAGTGAGCAGTTCTTC
TRBV10-2,NA,TRBJ1-2,few,CASSEGGNGGYTF,TGCGCCAGCAGTGAGGGCGGAAATGGTGGCTACACCTTC
TRBV27,TRBD2,TRBJ2-3,NA,CASSSPASGGTDTQYF,TGTGCCAGCAGTTCCCCGGCTAGCGGGGGCACAGATACGCAGTATTTT
TRBV6-5,TRBD1,TRBJ1-2,NA,CASSSQGNYGYTF,TGTGCCAGCAGTTCACAGGGGAACTATGGCTACACCTTC
TRBV6-5,NA,TRBJ2-7,many,CASSSGLRGEQYF,TGTGCCAGCAGTTCTGGACTGCGTGGCGAGCAGTACTTC
TRBV27,TRBD1,TRBJ2-2,NA,CASSSWTGTGELFF,TGTGCCAGCAGTTCCTGGACAGGCACCGGGGAGCTGTTTTTT
TRBV7-6,NA,TRBJ2-7,NA,CASSLNPTSYEQYF,TGTGCCAGCAGCTTAAATCCCACATCCTACGAGCAGTACTTC
TRBV11-3,TRBD1,TRBJ2-7,once,CASRPRTGNEQYF,TGTGCCAGCAGACCTCGGACAGGGAACGAGCAGTACTTC
TRBV6-5,TRBD1,TRBJ2-7,NA,CASRRTGGLLSEQYF,TGTGCCAGCAGACGCACAGGGGGCTTACTCTCCGAGCAGTACTTC
TRBV4-1,TRBD1,TRBJ1-5,NA,CASSRATGGGNQPQHF,TGCGCCAGCAGCCGAGCGACAGGGGGCGGCAATCAGCCCCAGCATTTT
TRBV4-3,NA,TRBJ1-5,NA,CASSPGVNSNQPQHF,TGCGCCAGCAGCCCGGGGGTTAATAGCAATCAGCCCCAGCATTTT